These 26 T cell receptor beta chains share one sample of origin, sequenced in a study of T cells after yellow fever vaccination. TCRdb processed the 5' RACE reads anew with MiXCR; each CDR3 protein has one entry. Of some 350,000 distinct CDR3 sequences detected, 9.5% to 13% appear once; the ten largest clones hold roughly a sixth. The sequencing used PBMCs, collected on the day of the first yellow fever vaccination. The receptors shown here come from a man aged 18 to 29 who received the YFV17D yellow fever vaccine.

This chain joins TRBV7-2 and TRBJ2-3; TRBD1 aligns across 8 bases. Germline CDR1 is SGHTA and CDR2 is FQGNSA. Losses at the gene ends were 0 bases for V and 3 bases for J; bases not matched to a gene: 5. This CDR3 spans 16 amino acids. CDR3 region: CASSLAPGGITDTQYF. DNA for the CDR3: TGTGCCAGCAGCTTAGCGCCAGGGGGCATTACAGATACGCAGTATTTT.

The chain recombines TRBV28 with TRBJ1-1; D gene unclear. This CDR3 comprises 13 residues. CDR1 is MDHEN and CDR2 is SYDVKM in the germline V gene. V lost 8 bases to trimming and J lost 4 bases, with 14 bases between them. The CDR3 region is CASLRNMGTEAFF. The DNA for the CDR3 is TGTGCCAGCCTCCGAAATATGGGCACTGAAGCTTTCTTT.

V gene TRBV12-3 or TRBV12-4 combines with J gene TRBJ1-2; D uncertain. The germline V and J ends were trimmed by 3 bases and 10 bases, with 9 bases remaining between them. CDR3 length: 11 amino acids. CDR3 region: CASSLGILYTF. CDR3 DNA sequence: TGTGCCAGCAGTTTGGGAATTCTCTACACCTTC.

The DNA for the CDR3 is TGTGCCAGCAGCCGCTACCGGGGTGACGGCACCGGGGAGCTGTTTTTT. Amino acids: CASSRYRGDGTGELFF. The chain combines TRBV7-6 with TRBJ2-2; D possibly corresponds to TRBD2 (5 bases). The CDR3 spans 16 residues. Germline values: CDR1 SGHVS, CDR2 FNYEAQ. V was trimmed by 5 bases and J by 4 bases, leaving 17 bases between them.

This chain joins TRBV10-3 and TRBJ2-7; TRBD1 matches at 8 bases. The V gene end was trimmed by 3 bases and the J gene end by 2 bases; junction bases not matched to a gene: 3. CDR3 length: 14 amino acids. In germline, CDR1 is ENHRY, CDR2 SYGVKD. The CDR3: CAISDGTGAYEQYF. The CDR3 coding sequence is TGTGCCATCAGTGACGGGACAGGAGCCTACGAGCAGTACTTC.

This clonotype was recorded at least ten times. The gene calls are TRBV24-1 and TRBJ2-1, with D perhaps assigned TRBD1 or TRBD2 (6 bases each). The V end was cut by 2 bases, the J end by 0 bases, with 13 bases between. Germline V gene sequence: CDR1 KGHDR, CDR2 SFDVKD. This CDR3 contains 17 residues. This CDR3 is CATSDWRGASSYNEQFF. Written as DNA, the CDR3 is TGTGCCACCAGTGATTGGAGGGGGGCCTCCTCCTACAATGAGCAGTTCTTC.

This clonotype has a handful of counts. The CDR3: CASSWTGGGEQYF. The DNA of the CDR3 is TGTGCCAGCAGTTGGACAGGGGGCGGCGAGCAGTACTTC. The J gene is TRBJ2-7, the V gene TRBV25-1; TRBD1 agrees at 11 bases. V lost 5 bases to trimming and J lost 6 bases; unmatched junction nucleotides: 3. The CDR3 runs to 13 residues. The germline V gene has CDR1 MGHDK and CDR2 SYGVNS.

This clonotype has just a few counts. V is TRBV7-6 and J is TRBJ2-7; D unclear. Per the germline V gene, CDR1 is SGHVS and CDR2 is FNYEAQ. The CDR3 covers 13 residues. Trimming stripped 0 bases from V and 3 bases from J, with 6 bases between. CDR3 sequence: CASSLAADYEQYV. The CDR3, as DNA: TGTGCCAGCAGCTTAGCGGCTGACTACGAGCAGTACGTC.

This chain joins TRBV29-1 and TRBJ1-5; TRBD1 matches at 8 bases. Trimming at V came to 5 bases and at J to 0 bases, leaving 3 bases not matched to a gene. This CDR3 is 14 amino acids long. Germline V lookup: CDR1 SQVTM, CDR2 ANQGSEA. The CDR3 DNA is TGCAGCGTTCGGACAGGGCATAGCAATCAGCCCCAGCATTTT. Its protein product is CSVRTGHSNQPQHF.

The CDR3, as DNA: TGTGCCAGCAGCCAGCATCGGGACGCTCCCAATGAGCAGTTCTTC. It translates to CASSQHRDAPNEQFF. The chain joins TRBV3-1 to TRBJ2-1, with D perhaps being TRBD1 or TRBD2 (5 bases each). Germline V gene lookup returns CDR1 LGHDT and CDR2 YNNKEL (reference sequence). The CDR3 totals 15 residues. The V end was cut by 3 bases, the J end by 6 bases, with 15 bases between.

The sample holds a few counts of this clonotype. The chain couples TRBV28 to TRBJ1-5; TRBD1 aligns across 8 bases. The CDR3 runs 16 residues. The junction had 13 bases not matched to a gene; V was cut back by 5 bases and J by 7 bases. Germline values: CDR1 MDHEN, CDR2 SYDVKM. The CDR3 spells CASSPGQGNGWQPQHF. CDR3 nucleotide sequence: TGTGCCAGCAGTCCCGGACAGGGTAACGGGTGGCAGCCCCAGCATTTT.

This clonotype came up many times. V gene TRBV20-1 combines with J gene TRBJ1-1; D is uncertain. The length of the CDR3 is 12 residues. Germline V CDR1 and CDR2: DFQATT, SNEGSKA (reference sequence). V was clipped by 5 bases and J by 1 base, with 8 bases between them. The CDR3 sequence: CSAYRQNTEAFF. The CDR3 region has the DNA TGCAGTGCTTATCGACAGAACACTGAAGCTTTCTTT.

V usage is TRBV7-2 and J usage is TRBJ2-5; D might be TRBD2 (7 bases). The V and J ends lost 0 bases and 6 bases respectively, with 17 bases between them. The CDR3 runs to 16 residues. Germline-derived CDR1 and CDR2 are SGHTA and FQGNSA. Here the CDR3 DNA reads TGTGCCAGCAGCTTAGCGCCCCGGGGGGCCGTCAAGACCCAGTACTTC. Residues: CASSLAPRGAVKTQYF.

V usage is TRBV9 and J usage is TRBJ2-6; D uncertain. V was cut by 0 bases and J by 1 base, with 11 bases left in between. Looked up from germline, CDR1 is SGDLS and CDR2 is YYNGEE. The CDR3 contains 17 residues. CDR3 residues: CASSVESLGSGANVLTF. The DNA of the CDR3 is TGTGCCAGCAGCGTAGAATCGTTGGGATCTGGGGCCAACGTCCTGACTTTC. The variable domain in full, with the rest retrieved from reference TRBV9 and TRBJ2-6, is DSGVTQTPKHLITATGQRVTLRCSPRSGDLSVYWYQQSLDQGLQFLIQYYNGEERAKGNILERFSAQQFPDLHSELNLSSLELGDSALYFCASSVESLGSGANVLTFGAGSRLTVL.

The chain joins TRBV12-3 or TRBV12-4 to TRBJ2-5; D is undetermined. The V gene lost 4 bases and the J gene lost 3 bases, with 9 bases spanning the gap. The CDR3 length is 13 residues. CDR3 amino acids: CASSYFAEETQYF. The CDR3 DNA is TGTGCCAGCAGTTACTTCGCGGAAGAGACCCAGTACTTC.

CDR3 in amino acids: CASSELSGGFYNEQFF. The CDR3 coding sequence is TGTGCCAGCAGTGAATTGAGCGGGGGATTCTACAATGAGCAGTTCTTC. The chain is built from TRBV25-1 and TRBJ2-1; 8 bases agree with TRBD2. Looked up from germline, CDR1 is MGHDK and CDR2 is SYGVNS. This CDR3 comprises 16 residues. V was pared by 1 base and J by 3 bases, with 5 bases of the junction left unmatched. Combining the CDR3 with reference TRBV25-1 and TRBJ2-1 gives the whole variable domain EADIYQTPRYLVIGTGKKITLECSQTMGHDKMYWYQQDPGMELHLIHYSYGVNSTEKGDLSSESTVSRIRTEHFPLTLESARPSHTSQYLCASSELSGGFYNEQFFGPGTRLTVL.

The chain joins TRBV6-2 or TRBV6-3 to TRBJ2-3, with 7 bases identical to TRBD1. CDR3 length: 14 amino acids. The germline V gene encodes CDR1 MNHEY and CDR2 SVGEGT. J lost 3 bases, V lost 6 bases, and 6 bases had no gene match. CDR3 protein: CASSQGVRTDTQYF. CDR3 bases: TGTGCCAGCAGCCAGGGGGTGAGAACAGATACGCAGTATTTT.

This clonotype was found a few times. The chain is built from TRBV4-1 and TRBJ2-1; tentative D call: TRBD2 (6 bases). The V gene's germline CDR1 is MGHRA and CDR2 YSYEKL. Deletions cut 1 base from V and 14 bases from J, with 15 bases between. The CDR3 loop spans 13 amino acids. CDR3 DNA: TGCGCCAGCAGCCAAGGTCACTGGGGGGACGAGTTCTTC. Amino acids: CASSQGHWGDEFF.

This clonotype was picked up a small number of times. The J gene is TRBJ1-5, the V gene TRBV4-1; 8 bases map to TRBD1. V was clipped by 2 bases and J by 2 bases; unmatched bases: 5. The CDR3 runs 16 residues. The germline gives CDR1 MGHRA, CDR2 YSYEKL. The CDR3 sequence is CASSQFVGQGNQPQHF. Written as DNA, the CDR3 is TGCGCCAGCAGCCAATTCGTGGGACAGGGCAATCAGCCCCAGCATTTT.

As DNA, the CDR3 is TGTGCCAGCAGCTTAGATTCTCGGGGGACCGGGGAGCTGTTTTTT. As protein: CASSLDSRGTGELFF. The gene calls are TRBV7-2 and TRBJ2-2; maybe TRBD2 (6 bases). In germline, CDR1 is SGHTA, CDR2 FQGNSA. The CDR3 is made up of 15 amino acids. Trimming pared 1 base from V and 5 bases from J, leaving 11 bases between.

At least ten counts were recorded for this clonotype. CDR3 DNA sequence: TGTGCCACCAGTAGTGGGCGGCGGGGGACAGGAGATACGCAGTATTTT. Its protein product is CATSSGRRGTGDTQYF. The V gene is TRBV24-1, the J gene TRBJ2-3; weak D call: TRBD1 (8 bases). CDR3 length equals 16 residues. The V end was cut by 6 bases, the J end by 5 bases, with 20 bases between. Germline V gene lookup returns CDR1 KGHDR and CDR2 SFDVKD.

This clonotype was seen a few times. The V call is TRBV10-3, the J call TRBJ2-7; TRBD1 might be the D (6 bases). CDR1 is ENHRY, CDR2 SYGVKD, per germline. Trimming took off 2 bases at V and 3 bases at J, with 14 bases between the two ends. This CDR3 contains 15 residues. The CDR3 coding sequence is TGTGCCATCAGTGAGAGGGGACAAGGGCACTACGAGCAGTACGTC. It is translated as CAISERGQGHYEQYV.

This clonotype has a handful of counts. The junction departs from germline at one end; a sequencing error may be responsible. The chain recombines TRBV6-2 or TRBV6-3 with TRBJ2-1, with D possibly matching TRBD2 (5 bases). The V gene's germline CDR1 is MNHEY and CDR2 SVGEGT. The CDR3 loop spans 12 amino acids. The CDR3 region has the DNA TGTGCCAGCACCATTCCGGCGGGTTCCCTTATCTTC. Its translation is CASTIPAGSLIF.

The chain recombines TRBV9 with TRBJ1-1; D unresolved. The germline V gene encodes CDR1 SGDLS and CDR2 YYNGEE. Trimming took 4 bases from V and 4 from J, leaving 14 bases between them. The CDR3 has 14 amino acids. CDR3 bases: TGTGCCAGCAGCCCTACTAGAGGGAGCACTGAAGCTTTCTTT. Its protein product is CASSPTRGSTEAFF.

The chain joins TRBV4-3 to TRBJ2-6; TRBD2 is a possible D gene (5 bases). The CDR3 sequence is 17 residues long. Trimming took off 0 bases at V and 2 bases at J, with 11 bases between the two ends. CDR1 LGHNA and CDR2 YSLEER come from the germline V gene. This CDR3 reads CASSQDYEGAGANVLTF. DNA for the CDR3: TGCGCCAGCAGCCAAGATTACGAGGGAGCTGGGGCCAACGTCCTGACTTTC.

This clonotype was observed a handful of times. Written as DNA, the CDR3 is TGTGCCAGCAGACCTCGTGGACGGGTCCTCGGGCAGTACTTC. Its protein product is CASRPRGRVLGQYF. The chain joins TRBV7-2 to TRBJ2-7, with no clear D. Germline V CDR1 and CDR2: SGHTA, FQGNSA. The CDR3 has 14 residues. Trimming took 6 bases from V and 9 from J, leaving 21 bases between them.